This TCR beta chain was retrieved from a study of blood T cell repertoires in COVID-19. Overall study: Some COVID-19 samples were acute and others convalescent; all came from the United States, Italy and Spain. PBMCs, B-cell-depleted T cells, or T cells provided the cDNA or gDNA that made up the material.

Clones were sequenced by immunoSEQ multiplex PCR, and TCRdb holds only the in-frame ones, with some missing. This table holds roughly 94,000 clones, 84% found once. The CDR3 contains 14 residues. Trimming cost V 0 bases and J 10 bases, with 10 bases left between them. The germline V gene has CDR1 SGHDN and CDR2 FVKESK. Sample: peripheral blood. This sequence joins TRBV14 and TRBJ1-6, with TRBD1 as a possible D gene (5 bases). The TCR was taken from a man in his fifties or sixties with acute or convalescent COVID-19. DNA for the CDR3: TGTGCCAGCAGCCAAGACCCAGGGAGGTCACCCCTCCACTTT. Its translation: CASSQDPGRSPLHF.